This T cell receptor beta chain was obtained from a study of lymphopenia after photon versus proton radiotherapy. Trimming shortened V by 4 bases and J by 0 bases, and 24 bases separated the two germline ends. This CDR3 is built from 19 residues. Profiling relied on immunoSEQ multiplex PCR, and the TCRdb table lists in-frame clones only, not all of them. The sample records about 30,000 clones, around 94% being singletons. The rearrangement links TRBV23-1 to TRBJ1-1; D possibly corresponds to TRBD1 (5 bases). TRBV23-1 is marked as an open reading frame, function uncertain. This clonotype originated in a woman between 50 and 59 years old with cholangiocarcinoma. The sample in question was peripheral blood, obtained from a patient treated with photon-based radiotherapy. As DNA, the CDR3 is TGCGCCAGCAGTCCCCCTCAAGGTGGGACCGCGGCCATGAACACTGAAGCTTTCTTT. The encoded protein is CASSPPQGGTAAMNTEAFF.